This T cell receptor beta chain was profiled in a study of T cell responses to AZD1222 COVID-19 vaccine. V was cut by 0 bases and J by 6 bases, with 15 bases left in between. The V gene's germline CDR1 is SGHNT and CDR2 YYREEE (reference sequence). CDR3 length: 15 residues. A single count supports this clone. Profiled with immunoSEQ multiplex PCR; TCRdb holds only in-frame clones, not every one. The table has 150,000 to 200,000 clones, roughly nine tenths seen once. The source is an adult who received the MenACWY meningococcal vaccine as a control. The rearrangement links TRBV5-4 to TRBJ2-5; D could derive from TRBD1 or TRBD2 (5 bases each). This specimen was peripheral blood, taken 28 days after the second dose of the MenACWY control vaccine. CDR3 DNA: TGTGCCAGCAGCTTGGAAACGGGGCTAAGGAAGACCCAGTACTTC. Its protein is CASSLETGLRKTQYF.